The rows below give T cell receptor beta chains drawn from one sample of a study of cytomegalovirus exposure and HLA in healthy donors. Produced via immunoSEQ multiplex PCR; TCRdb's table is partial and in-frame only. The sample holds 260,000 or so clones, roughly 91% seen once. The sample consisted of PBMCs. These receptors were obtained from a woman in her twenties or thirties in good health and CMV-seronegative. CDR3s include the opening cysteine and the closing phenylalanine or tryptophan. Each record gives: clone size, J gene, V gene, D gene, CDR3 DNA, CDR3 protein. The D gene is left open where the match is weak. For some rows the clone size is stated as once, few or many, or as a class when expanded; others skip it.

>NA|TRBJ2-5|TRBV28|TRBD1
TGTGCCAGCAGTCCGTGGGGACAGGGGGAGACCCAGTACTTC
CASSPWGQGETQYF
>NA|TRBJ2-3|TRBV29-1|NA
TGCAGCGTTGATACTGGTATGGATACGCAGTATTTT
CSVDTGMDTQYF
>NA|TRBJ1-1|TRBV19|NA
TGTGCCAGTAGTATGTCCAGGTCCGCCACTGAAGCTTTCTTT
CASSMSRSATEAFF
>once|TRBJ2-7|TRBV30|TRBD1
TGTGCCTACGGACAGGGGGCGCGCGAGCAGTACTTC
CAYGQGAREQYF
>NA|TRBJ2-1|TRBV23-1|NA
TGCAGTTACAATGAGCAGTTCTTC
CSYNEQFF
>NA|TRBJ2-7|TRBV6-1|TRBD2
TGTGCCAGCTGCCCCGAGACTAGCGCCTACGAGCAGTACTTC
CASCPETSAYEQYF
>NA|TRBJ1-2|TRBV4-1|TRBD1
TGCGCCAGCAGCCAAGAAGGGACAGGCTATGGCTACACCTTC
CASSQEGTGYGYTF
>NA|TRBJ2-7|TRBV27|TRBD1
TGTGCCAGCAGAACGGACAGGGGGCGTCAAGGGTCGGGGGTTCCTTACGAGCAGTACTTC
CASRTDRGRQGSGVPYEQYF
>NA|TRBJ2-7|TRBV29-1|NA
TGCAGCGTTGTCCACCCCCTGGGTATCGTCCACGAGCAGTACTTC
CSVVHPLGIVHEQYF
>NA|TRBJ1-1|TRBV10-2|TRBD1
TGCGCCAGCTTGCAGGGGGCCACTGAAGCTTTCTTT
CASLQGATEAFF
>once|TRBJ2-7|TRBV7-2|NA
TGTGCCAGCAGCTTACAAACAGGGGGGGGAGAGCAGTACTTC
CASSLQTGGGEQYF
>once|TRBJ2-7|TRBV7-2|NA
TGTGCCAGCAGCTTAGCGGGAACGGGGGAGCAGTACTTC
CASSLAGTGEQYF
>NA|TRBJ2-3|TRBV5-1|NA
TGCGCCAGCAGCTTGGGTGGCCTAGTTTCAGATACGCAGTATTTT
CASSLGGLVSDTQYF
>NA|TRBJ2-7|TRBV28|TRBD2
TGTGCCAGCAGTCCCCGGACTAGCGGGAGATTCAACGAGCAGTACTTC
CASSPRTSGRFNEQYF
>NA|TRBJ2-1|TRBV5-1|NA
TGCGCCAGCAGCATCGACTCCCCGGAGGTCAATGAGCAGTTCTTC
CASSIDSPEVNEQFF
>NA|TRBJ1-3|TRBV30|NA
TGTGCCTGGAGTAAGAATCTGGGGGGCTCTGGAAACACCATATATTTT
CAWSKNLGGSGNTIYF
>NA|TRBJ2-2|TRBV11-3|TRBD2
TGTGCCAGCAGCTTACACCGACTAGCGGACCTTGCGAACACCGGGGAGCTGTTTTTT
CASSLHRLADLANTGELFF
>NA|TRBJ2-2|TRBV27|NA
TGTGCCAGCAGTGGAAGGGAAGCGAACACCGGGGAGCTGTTTTTT
CASSGREANTGELFF
>NA|TRBJ2-3|TRBV5-4|TRBD1
TGTGCCAGCAGCGAACAGGGGGCGATTCCTTCTAGCACAGATACGCAGTATTTT
CASSEQGAIPSSTDTQYF
>NA|TRBJ2-1|TRBV6-5|NA
TGTGCCAGCAGCCTCGACGGATCCTCCTACAATGAGCAGTTCTTC
CASSLDGSSYNEQFF
>NA|TRBJ2-2|TRBV2|TRBD1
TGTGCCAGCAGTGGACAGGGAAGCACCGGGGAGCTGTTTTTT
CASSGQGSTGELFF
>NA|TRBJ2-7|TRBV28|NA
TGTGCCAGCAGTTTAAGTCCGGGGATGGCCTACGAGCAGTACTTC
CASSLSPGMAYEQYF
>NA|TRBJ2-7|TRBV6-6|NA
TGTGCCAGCAGCGAGCACAGGGACGAGCAGTACTTC
CASSEHRDEQYF
>NA|TRBJ1-5|TRBV7-3|TRBD1
TGTGCCAGCAGCTTGACAGGGGGTCAGCCCCAGCATTTT
CASSLTGGQPQHF
>once|TRBJ2-7|TRBV5-1|TRBD1
TGCGCCAGCAGCCACCGGGACAGGGCATACGAGCAGTACTTC
CASSHRDRAYEQYF
>NA|TRBJ2-1|TRBV19|NA
TGTGCCAGTAGTATAGGGACTTACAATGAGCAGTTCTTC
CASSIGTYNEQFF
>once|TRBJ2-7|TRBV5-6|NA
TGTGCCAGCAGCTTGGGGGCAGGCTCCTACGAGCAGTACTTC
CASSLGAGSYEQYF
>NA|TRBJ1-2|TRBV28|NA
TGTGCCAGCAGTTTCCCTTTCGAGACAGGAAATGGCTACACCTTC
CASSFPFETGNGYTF
>NA|TRBJ1-2|TRBV18|NA
TGTGCCAGCTCACCACCTACAGCGGACTATGGCTACACCTTC
CASSPPTADYGYTF
>NA|TRBJ1-5|TRBV6-1|NA
TGTGCCAGCAGTGCGGACATCTATAGCAATCAGCCCCAGCATTTT
CASSADIYSNQPQHF
>NA|TRBJ2-7|TRBV19|NA
TGTGCCAGTACTCCCGGATCGACAGGTTCCTACGAGCAGTACTTC
CASTPGSTGSYEQYF
>NA|TRBJ2-7|TRBV7-2|TRBD1
TGTGCCAGCAGCACCACAGGGGGCGGCCGATACGAGCAGTACTTC
CASSTTGGGRYEQYF
>NA|TRBJ1-5|TRBV27|NA
TGTGCCAGCAGTTGGGGGGTACCTCATCAGCCCCAGCATTTT
CASSWGVPHQPQHF
>NA|TRBJ1-2|TRBV4-1|NA
TGCGCCAGCAGCCAAGATTCCGCAGGGATCGCCGCTAGCTATGGCTACACCTTC
CASSQDSAGIAASYGYTF
>once|TRBJ2-7|TRBV28|TRBD2
TGTGCCAGCAGCCTAAACCCTTGGACTAGCGGGAGGGTAACCTACGAGCAGTACTTC
CASSLNPWTSGRVTYEQYF
>NA|TRBJ2-5|TRBV21-1|NA
TGTGCCAGCAGCTCGCGACAGGGGAGATGGGAGACCCAGTACTTC
CASSSRQGRWETQYF
>NA|TRBJ1-4|TRBV27|NA
TGTGCCAGCAGTACCGGGGGGAGACTTAATGAAAAACTGTTTTTT
CASSTGGRLNEKLFF
>NA|TRBJ2-4|TRBV30|TRBD1
TGTGCCTGGAGCAGGGGGCCCAAAAACATTCAGTACTTC
CAWSRGPKNIQYF
>NA|TRBJ2-2|TRBV21-1|NA
TGTGCCAGCAGCGCGAGAAGGGGGAAACCGCTAACCGGGGAGCTGTTTTTT
CASSARRGKPLTGELFF
>NA|TRBJ2-7|TRBV9|TRBD2
TGTGCCAGCAGCGCGAGACGGGGGGACCCACAACTGGGGGTCTACGAGCAGTACTTC
CASSARRGDPQLGVYEQYF
>few|TRBJ1-5|TRBV28|NA
TGTGCCAGCAGTTTAGGGGGTACTCTAGGCAATCAGCCCCAGCATTTT
CASSLGGTLGNQPQHF
>NA|TRBJ1-4|TRBV27|NA
TGTGCCAGCAGTTTAGGTCTGGGAGAACTGTTTTTT
CASSLGLGELFF
>NA|TRBJ2-1|TRBV30|NA
TGTGCCTGGAGTCGTAACAATGAGCAGTTCTTC
CAWSRNNEQFF